By proportion, the clone carrying this T cell receptor (delta chain) is medium-sized. Antigen: not known. Flow sorting of PBMC yielded separate Vgamma9/Vdelta2+ and Vdelta2-negative gammadelta T cell populations for bulk repertoire analysis. V lost 2 bases and J 4 bases, leaving 8 bases between the germline ends. The V gene's germline CDR1 is TSWWSYY and CDR2 QGS. This CDR3 is 13 amino acids long. The sample comes from a study of γδ T cells in repeated Plasmodium falciparum infection. Study details: Malian children with intense seasonal malaria exposure were compared with matched Australian children. Malian samples came from no-transmission periods or across acute febrile malaria episodes. General study results and limits: Vgamma9/Vdelta2+ T cells showed a stable polyclonal repertoire with shared TCRgamma sequences.

TCRdb re-called the multiplex PCR reads with CATT. The repertoire includes around 50,000 delta-chain clones, roughly 1.6% of them detected once, and about 8.6% sits in the top ten. The clonotype was recovered from a pool of human donors (malaria-infected and uninfected, not separated). Specimen: gamma-delta T cells from blood. This chain joins TRDV1 and TRDJ1; D unresolved. The CDR3, as DNA: TGTGCTCTTGGGGAAGAGTGGGACGATAAACTCATCTTT. This codes for CALGEEWDDKLIF.